This TCR beta chain was retrieved from a study of T cell changes during pregnancy in multiple sclerosis (dated by TCRdb to between 2018 and 2021). Concerning the study at large: In women with multiple sclerosis, the researchers looked at how the T cell repertoire shifted as pregnancy progressed.

This clone has just a few counts. The antigen it recognizes is unknown. No base-level quality is on record; no much larger clone is a single base apart. Libraries were constructed by the immunoSEQ multiplex PCR assay. In its TCRdb copy, this immuneACCESS table keeps in-frame sequences only and misses some clones. Where compared with another copy, unresolved V genes explain less than half of these, and the others have no known cause. This sample gives 70,000 to 90,000 clones in total; approximately 91% of them show up just once. 3.5% of the sample rests with the top ten. The CDR3 numbers 16 residues from cysteine through phenylalanine. Solely the CDR3 DNA is kept, with 48 bases framed from the first base. Via the germline V gene (reference sequence), CDR1 is MNHEY and CDR2 SMNVEV. V loses 4 bases, J loses 1 base, and the germline ends lie 16 bases apart.

This specimen consisted of PBMCs, obtained in the first trimester of pregnancy. The TCR was taken from a female donor in good health, serving as a control in a pregnancy study. Some clones in this sample may be carry-over from other donors' samples. The chain was built from TRBV27 and TRBJ1-1; a tentative D match to TRBD1 spans 5 bases. The CDR3 is CASSSSRVWENTEAFF. At the DNA level, the sequence is TGTGCCAGCAGTTCATCCAGGGTTTGGGAGAACACTGAAGCTTTCTTT.